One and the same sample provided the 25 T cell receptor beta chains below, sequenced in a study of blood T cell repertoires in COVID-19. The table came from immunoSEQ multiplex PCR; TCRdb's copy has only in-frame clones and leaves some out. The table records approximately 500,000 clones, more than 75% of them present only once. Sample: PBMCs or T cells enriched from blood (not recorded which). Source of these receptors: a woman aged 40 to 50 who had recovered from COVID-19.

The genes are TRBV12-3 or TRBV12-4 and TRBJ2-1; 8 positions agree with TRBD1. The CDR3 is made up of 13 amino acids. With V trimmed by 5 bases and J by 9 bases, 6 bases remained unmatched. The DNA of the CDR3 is TGTGCCAGCAGTCAGGACAGGGTACGTGAGCAGTTCTTC. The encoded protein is CASSQDRVREQFF.

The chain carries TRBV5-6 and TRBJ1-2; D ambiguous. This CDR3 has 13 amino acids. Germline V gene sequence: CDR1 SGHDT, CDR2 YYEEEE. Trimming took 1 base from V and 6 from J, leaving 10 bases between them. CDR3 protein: CASSLPLLHGYTF. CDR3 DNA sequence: TGTGCCAGCAGCTTGCCCCTTCTCCATGGCTACACCTTC.

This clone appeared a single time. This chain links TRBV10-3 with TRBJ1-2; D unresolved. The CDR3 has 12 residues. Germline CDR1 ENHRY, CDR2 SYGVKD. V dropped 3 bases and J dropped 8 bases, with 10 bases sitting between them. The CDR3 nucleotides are TGTGCCATCAGTGAAACCAAACAGGGCTACACCTTC. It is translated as CAISETKQGYTF.

The CDR3 protein is CASSPYGGNTEAFF. The CDR3 DNA is TGTGCCAGCAGTCCCTATGGAGGTAACACTGAAGCTTTCTTT. The chain couples TRBV27 to TRBJ1-1; D gene uncertain. Germline V gene data show CDR1 as MNHEY and CDR2 as SMNVEV (reference sequence). The CDR3 is made up of 14 amino acids. Trimming took 5 bases from V and 2 from J, leaving 12 bases between them.

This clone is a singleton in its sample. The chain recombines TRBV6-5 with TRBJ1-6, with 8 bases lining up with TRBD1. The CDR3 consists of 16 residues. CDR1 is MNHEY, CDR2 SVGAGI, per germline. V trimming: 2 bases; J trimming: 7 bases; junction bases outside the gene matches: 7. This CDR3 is CASSYVTGQGNSPLHF. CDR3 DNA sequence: TGTGCCAGCAGTTACGTTACTGGACAGGGAAATTCACCCCTCCACTTT.

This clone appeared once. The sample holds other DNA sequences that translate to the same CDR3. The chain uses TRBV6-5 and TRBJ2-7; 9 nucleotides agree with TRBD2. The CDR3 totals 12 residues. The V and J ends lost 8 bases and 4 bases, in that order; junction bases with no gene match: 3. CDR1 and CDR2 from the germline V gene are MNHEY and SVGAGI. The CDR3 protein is CASGGLAYEQYF. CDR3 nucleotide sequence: TGTGCCAGCGGGGGACTAGCTTACGAGCAGTACTTC.

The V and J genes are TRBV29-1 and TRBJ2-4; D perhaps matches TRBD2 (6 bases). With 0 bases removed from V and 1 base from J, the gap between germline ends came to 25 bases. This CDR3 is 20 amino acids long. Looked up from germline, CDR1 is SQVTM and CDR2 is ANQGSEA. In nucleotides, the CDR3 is TGCAGCGTTGAAGAGTATGCGGGGACCCCTAACTCAGGGGCCAAAAACATTCAGTACTTC. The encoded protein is CSVEEYAGTPNSGAKNIQYF.

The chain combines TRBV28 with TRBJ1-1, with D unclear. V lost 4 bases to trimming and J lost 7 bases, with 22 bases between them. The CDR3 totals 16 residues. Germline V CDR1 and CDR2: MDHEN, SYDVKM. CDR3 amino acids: CASSYEYGRRVSEAFF. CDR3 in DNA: TGTGCCAGCAGTTATGAGTATGGCAGGAGGGTGAGTGAAGCTTTCTTT.

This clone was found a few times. The CDR3 DNA reads TGTGCCAGCAGACCCGGGGGAACCTACGAGCAGTACTTC. Its translation: CASRPGGTYEQYF. V gene TRBV7-2 combines with J gene TRBJ2-7; tentative D call: TRBD2 (6 bases). The V end lost 6 bases, the J end lost 2 bases, and 11 bases lay between the germline ends. Looked up from germline, CDR1 is SGHTA and CDR2 is FQGNSA. The length of the CDR3 is 13 residues.

This CDR3 is CAIWSGRENYNEQFF. The CDR3 region has the DNA TGTGCCATCTGGAGCGGGAGGGAGAATTACAATGAGCAGTTCTTC. The rearrangement joins TRBV10-3 to TRBJ2-1; 10 nucleotides line up with TRBD2. The CDR3 is 15 amino acids. CDR1 is ENHRY and CDR2 is SYGVKD in the germline V gene. The V and J ends lost 8 bases and 4 bases, in that order; junction bases with no gene match: 8.

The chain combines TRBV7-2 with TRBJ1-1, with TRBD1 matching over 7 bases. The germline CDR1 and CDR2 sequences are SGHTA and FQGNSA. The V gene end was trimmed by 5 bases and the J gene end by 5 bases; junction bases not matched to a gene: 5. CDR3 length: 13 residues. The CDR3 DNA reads TGTGCCAGCAGCCCATCGACAGGGACTGAAGCTTTCTTT. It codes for CASSPSTGTEAFF.

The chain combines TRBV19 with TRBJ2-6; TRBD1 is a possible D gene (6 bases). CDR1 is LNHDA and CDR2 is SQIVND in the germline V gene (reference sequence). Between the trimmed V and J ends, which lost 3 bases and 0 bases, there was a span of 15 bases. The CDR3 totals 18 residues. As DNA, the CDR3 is TGTGCCAGTAGTATTAGTTTCGGGACAAACTCTGGGGCCAACGTCCTGACTTTC. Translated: CASSISFGTNSGANVLTF.

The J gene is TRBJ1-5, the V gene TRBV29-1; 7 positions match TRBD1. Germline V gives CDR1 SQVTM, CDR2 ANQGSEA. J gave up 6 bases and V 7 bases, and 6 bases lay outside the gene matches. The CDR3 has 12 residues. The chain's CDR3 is CSARQGSQPQHF. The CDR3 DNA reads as TGCAGCGCCCGACAGGGCAGTCAGCCCCAGCATTTT.

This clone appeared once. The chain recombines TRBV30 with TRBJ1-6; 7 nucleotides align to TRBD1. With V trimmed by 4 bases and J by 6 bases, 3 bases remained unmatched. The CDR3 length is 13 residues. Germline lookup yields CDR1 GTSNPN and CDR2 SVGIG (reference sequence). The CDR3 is CAWTRDSNSPLHF. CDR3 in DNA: TGTGCCTGGACAAGGGACAGTAATTCACCCCTCCACTTT.

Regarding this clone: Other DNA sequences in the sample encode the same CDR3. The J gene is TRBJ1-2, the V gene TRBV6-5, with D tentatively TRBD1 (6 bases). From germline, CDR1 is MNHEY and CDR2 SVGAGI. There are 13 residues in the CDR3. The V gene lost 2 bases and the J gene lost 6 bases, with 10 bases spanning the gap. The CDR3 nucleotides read TGTGCCAGCAGTTACCTTACAGGGAATGGCTACACCTTC. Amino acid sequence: CASSYLTGNGYTF.

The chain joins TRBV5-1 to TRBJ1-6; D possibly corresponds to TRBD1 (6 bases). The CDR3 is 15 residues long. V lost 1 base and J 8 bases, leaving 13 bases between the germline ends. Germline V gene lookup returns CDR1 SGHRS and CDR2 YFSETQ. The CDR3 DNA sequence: TGCGCCAGCAGCTTGAGGCAGGGGCGTGATTCACCCCTCCACTTT. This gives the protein CASSLRQGRDSPLHF.

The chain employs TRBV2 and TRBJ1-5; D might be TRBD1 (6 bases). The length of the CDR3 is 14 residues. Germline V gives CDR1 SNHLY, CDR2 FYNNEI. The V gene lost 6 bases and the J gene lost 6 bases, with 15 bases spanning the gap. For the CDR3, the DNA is TGTGCCAGCAGAGTACAGGGCTTCGGTCAGCCCCAGCATTTT. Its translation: CASRVQGFGQPQHF.

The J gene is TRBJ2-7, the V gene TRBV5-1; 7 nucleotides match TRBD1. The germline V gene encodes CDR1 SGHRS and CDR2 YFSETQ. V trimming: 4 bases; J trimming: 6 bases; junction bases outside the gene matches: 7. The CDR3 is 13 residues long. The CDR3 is CASSGNRGREQYF. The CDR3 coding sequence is TGCGCCAGCAGCGGAAACAGGGGACGCGAGCAGTACTTC.

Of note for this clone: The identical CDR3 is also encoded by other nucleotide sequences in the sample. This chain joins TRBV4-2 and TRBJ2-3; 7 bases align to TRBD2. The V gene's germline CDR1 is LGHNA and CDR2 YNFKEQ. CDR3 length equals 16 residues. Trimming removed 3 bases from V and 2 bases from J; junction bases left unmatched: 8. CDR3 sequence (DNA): TGTGCCAGCAGCCAGGGATCTAGCGGTTACACAGATACGCAGTATTTT. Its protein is CASSQGSSGYTDTQYF.

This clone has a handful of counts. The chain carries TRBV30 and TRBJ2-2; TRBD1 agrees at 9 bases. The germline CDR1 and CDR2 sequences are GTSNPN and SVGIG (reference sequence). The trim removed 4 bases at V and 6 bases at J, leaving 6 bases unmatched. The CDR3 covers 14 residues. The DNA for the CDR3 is TGTGCCTGGAAAACAGGGGGCCTCGCCGGGGAGCTGTTTTTT. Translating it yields CAWKTGGLAGELFF.

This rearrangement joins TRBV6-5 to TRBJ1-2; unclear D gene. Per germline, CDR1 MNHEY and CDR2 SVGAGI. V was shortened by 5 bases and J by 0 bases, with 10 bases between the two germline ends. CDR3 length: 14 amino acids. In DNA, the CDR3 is TGTGCCAGCAGTAGTTTCATAGCTAACTATGGCTACACCTTC. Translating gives CASSSFIANYGYTF.

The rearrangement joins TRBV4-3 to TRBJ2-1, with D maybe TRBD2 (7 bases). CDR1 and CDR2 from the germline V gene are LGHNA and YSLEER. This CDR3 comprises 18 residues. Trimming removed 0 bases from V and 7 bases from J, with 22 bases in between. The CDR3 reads CASSQEARGRAARNEQFF. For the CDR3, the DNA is TGCGCCAGCAGCCAAGAAGCTAGGGGGAGGGCCGCTAGGAATGAGCAGTTCTTC.

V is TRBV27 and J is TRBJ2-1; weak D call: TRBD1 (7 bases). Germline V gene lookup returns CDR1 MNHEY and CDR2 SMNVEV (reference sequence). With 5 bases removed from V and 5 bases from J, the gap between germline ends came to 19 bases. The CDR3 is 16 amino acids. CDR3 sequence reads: CASSPIRGAGNNEQFF. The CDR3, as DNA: TGTGCCAGCAGTCCTATCAGGGGGGCCGGGAACAATGAGCAGTTCTTC.

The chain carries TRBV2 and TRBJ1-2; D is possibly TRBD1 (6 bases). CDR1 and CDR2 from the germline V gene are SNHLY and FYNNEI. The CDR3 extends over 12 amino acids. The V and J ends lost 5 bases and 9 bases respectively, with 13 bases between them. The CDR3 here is CASSFHRESYTF. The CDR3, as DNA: TGTGCCAGCAGTTTCCACAGGGAAAGCTACACCTTC.

The CDR3 protein is CASSDRNYGYTF. The CDR3 DNA is TGTGCCAGCAGTGACCGTAACTATGGCTACACCTTC. The chain recombines TRBV2 with TRBJ1-2; D unresolved. The CDR3 consists of 12 residues. Trimming took 3 bases from V and 1 from J, leaving 3 bases between them. CDR1 and CDR2 from the germline V gene are SNHLY and FYNNEI.